This T cell receptor (beta chain) was documented in a study of blood T cell repertoires in COVID-19. Study as a whole: Sites in the United States, Italy and Spain provided acute and convalescent COVID-19 samples. PBMCs, B-cell-depleted T cells, or T cells were the source of the cDNA or gDNA that made up the material.

The CDR3 is 14 amino acids. Trimming shortened V by 6 bases and J by 7 bases, and 16 bases separated the two germline ends. Germline V gene data show CDR1 as SGHRS and CDR2 as YFSETQ. Seattle enrolled patients during active infection and tracked them longitudinally. Study processing details: Cell counts per sample came from amplifying reference gene primers. Generated by immunoSEQ multiplex PCR, the TCRdb table keeps only in-frame clones and is missing some. V, J and clone size reflect that table, while D and trimming were determined from the DNA. This table holds approximately 80,000 clones, 85% found once.

V is TRBV5-1 and J is TRBJ2-2; maybe TRBD2 (5 bases). The sequenced sample was peripheral blood. This sequence was found in a man between 50 and 59 years old with COVID-19, enrolled during active disease. The CDR3 bases are TGCGCCAGCACCGTCGGGGTATCTGGCGGGGAGCTGTTTTTT. It translates to CASTVGVSGGELFF.